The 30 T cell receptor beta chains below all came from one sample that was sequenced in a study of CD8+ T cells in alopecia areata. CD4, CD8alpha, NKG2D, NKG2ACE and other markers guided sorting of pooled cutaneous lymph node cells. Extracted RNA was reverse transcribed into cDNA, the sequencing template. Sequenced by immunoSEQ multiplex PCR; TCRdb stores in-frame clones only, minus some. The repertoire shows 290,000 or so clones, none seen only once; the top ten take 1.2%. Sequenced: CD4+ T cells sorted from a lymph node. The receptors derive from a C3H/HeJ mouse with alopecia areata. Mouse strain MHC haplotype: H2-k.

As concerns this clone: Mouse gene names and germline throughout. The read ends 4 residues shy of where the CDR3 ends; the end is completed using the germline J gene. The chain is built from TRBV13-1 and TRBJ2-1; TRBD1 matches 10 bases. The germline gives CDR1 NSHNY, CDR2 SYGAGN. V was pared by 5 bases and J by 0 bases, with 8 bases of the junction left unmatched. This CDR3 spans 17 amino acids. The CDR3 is CASSGNRDRGNYAEQFF. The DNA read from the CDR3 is TGTGCCAGCAGCGGGAACCGGGACAGGGGTAACTATGCT.

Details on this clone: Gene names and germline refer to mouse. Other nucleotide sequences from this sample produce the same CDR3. Incomplete CDR3 DNA: TGTGCCAGCGGGAAACAAAACTCC. Translation gives CASGKQNS. The CDR3 in its entirety is CASGKQNSDYTF. This chain joins TRBV13-2 and TRBJ1-2; D unclear. Coverage ceases 4 residues before the CDR3 finishes, and the germline J gene fills in the end. Germline CDR1 NNHNN, CDR2 SYGAGS (reference sequence). V was trimmed by 5 bases and J by 1 base, leaving 6 bases between them. CDR3 length equals 12 residues.

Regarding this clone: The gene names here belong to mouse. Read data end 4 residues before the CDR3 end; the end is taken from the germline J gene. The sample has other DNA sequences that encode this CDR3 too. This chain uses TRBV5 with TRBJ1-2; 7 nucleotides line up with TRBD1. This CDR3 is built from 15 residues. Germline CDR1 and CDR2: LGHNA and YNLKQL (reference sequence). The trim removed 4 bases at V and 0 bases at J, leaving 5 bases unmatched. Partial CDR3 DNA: TGTGCCAGCAGCCCGCGACAGGGTGCAAACTCC. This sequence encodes CASSPRQGANS. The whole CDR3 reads CASSPRQGANSDYTF.

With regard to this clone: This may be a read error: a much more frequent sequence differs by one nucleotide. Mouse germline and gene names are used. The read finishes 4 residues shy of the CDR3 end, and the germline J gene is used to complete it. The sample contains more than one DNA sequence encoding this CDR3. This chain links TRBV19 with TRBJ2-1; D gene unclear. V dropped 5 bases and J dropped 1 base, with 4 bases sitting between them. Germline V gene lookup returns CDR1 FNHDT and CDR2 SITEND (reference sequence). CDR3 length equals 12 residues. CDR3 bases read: TGTGCCAGCAGCCAGAACTATGCT. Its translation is CASSQNYA. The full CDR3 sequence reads CASSQNYAEQFF. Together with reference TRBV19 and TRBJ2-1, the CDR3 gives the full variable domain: GGIITQTPKFLIGQEGQKLTLKCQQNFNHDTMYWYRQDSGKGLRLIYYSITENDLQKGDLSEGYDASREKKSSFSLTVTSAQKNEMAVFLCASSQNYAEQFFGPGTRLTVL.

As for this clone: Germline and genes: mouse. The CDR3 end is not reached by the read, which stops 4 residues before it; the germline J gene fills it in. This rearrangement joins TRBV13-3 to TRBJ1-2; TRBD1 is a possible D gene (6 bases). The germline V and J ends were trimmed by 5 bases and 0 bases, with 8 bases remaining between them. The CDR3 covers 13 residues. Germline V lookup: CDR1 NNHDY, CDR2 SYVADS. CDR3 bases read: TGTGCCAGCAGGGACAGACCAAACTCC. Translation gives CASRDRPNS. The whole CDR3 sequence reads CASRDRPNSDYTF.

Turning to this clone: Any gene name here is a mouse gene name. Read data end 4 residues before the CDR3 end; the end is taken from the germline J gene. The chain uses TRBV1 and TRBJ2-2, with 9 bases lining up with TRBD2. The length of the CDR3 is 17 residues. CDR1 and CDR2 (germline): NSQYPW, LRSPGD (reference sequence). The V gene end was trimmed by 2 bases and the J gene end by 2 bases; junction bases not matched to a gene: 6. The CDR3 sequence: CTCSANWGEGNTGQLYF. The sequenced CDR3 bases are TGCACCTGCAGTGCAAACTGGGGGGAAGGTAACACCGGG. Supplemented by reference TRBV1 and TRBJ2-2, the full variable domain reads VTLLEQNPRWRLVPRGQAVNLRCILKNSQYPWMSWYQQDLQKQLQWLFTLRSPGDKEVKSLPGADYLATRVTDTELRLQVANMSQGRTLYCTCSANWGEGNTGQLYFGEGSKLTVL.

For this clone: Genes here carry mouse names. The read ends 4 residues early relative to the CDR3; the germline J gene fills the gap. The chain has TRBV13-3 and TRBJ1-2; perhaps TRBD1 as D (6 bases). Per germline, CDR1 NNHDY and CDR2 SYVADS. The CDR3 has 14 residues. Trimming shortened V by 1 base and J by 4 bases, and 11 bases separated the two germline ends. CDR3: CASSDKGGSSDYTF. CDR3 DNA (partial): TGTGCCAGCAGTGATAAGGGGGGCTCCTCC.

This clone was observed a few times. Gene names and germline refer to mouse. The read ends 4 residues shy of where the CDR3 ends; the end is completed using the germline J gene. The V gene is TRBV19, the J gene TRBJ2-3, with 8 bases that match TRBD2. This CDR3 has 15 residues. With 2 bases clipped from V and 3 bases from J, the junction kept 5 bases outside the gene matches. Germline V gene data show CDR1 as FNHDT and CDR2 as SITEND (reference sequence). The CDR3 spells CASSMAGGRAETLYF. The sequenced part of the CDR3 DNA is TGTGCCAGCAGTATGGCGGGGGGGCGGGCAGAA.

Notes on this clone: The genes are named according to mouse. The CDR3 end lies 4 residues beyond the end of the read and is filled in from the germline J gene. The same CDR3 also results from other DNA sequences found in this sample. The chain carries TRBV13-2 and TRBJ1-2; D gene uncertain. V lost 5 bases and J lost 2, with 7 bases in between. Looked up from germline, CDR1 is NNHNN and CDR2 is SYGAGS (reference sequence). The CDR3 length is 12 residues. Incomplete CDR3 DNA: TGTGCCAGCGGAGTGGGGAACTCC. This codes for CASGVGNS. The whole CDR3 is CASGVGNSDYTF.

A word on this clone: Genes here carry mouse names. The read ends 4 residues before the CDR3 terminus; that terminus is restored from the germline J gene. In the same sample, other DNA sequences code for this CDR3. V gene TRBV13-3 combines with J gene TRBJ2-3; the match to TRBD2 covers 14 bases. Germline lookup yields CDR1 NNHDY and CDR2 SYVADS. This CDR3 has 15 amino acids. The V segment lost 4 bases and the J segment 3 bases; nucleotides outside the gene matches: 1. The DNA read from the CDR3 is TGTGCCAGCAGTCGGGACTGGGGGGGCGCAGAA. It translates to CASSRDWGGAE. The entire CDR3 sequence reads CASSRDWGGAETLYF.

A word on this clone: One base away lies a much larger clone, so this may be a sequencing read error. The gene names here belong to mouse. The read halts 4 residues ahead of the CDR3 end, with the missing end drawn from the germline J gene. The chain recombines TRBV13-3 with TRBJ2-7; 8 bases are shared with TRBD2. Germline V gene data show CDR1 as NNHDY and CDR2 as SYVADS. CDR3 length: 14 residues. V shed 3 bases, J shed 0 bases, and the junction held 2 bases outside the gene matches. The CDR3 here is CASSGDWSSYEQYF. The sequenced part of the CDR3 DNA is TGTGCCAGCAGTGGGGACTGGAGCTCCTAT.

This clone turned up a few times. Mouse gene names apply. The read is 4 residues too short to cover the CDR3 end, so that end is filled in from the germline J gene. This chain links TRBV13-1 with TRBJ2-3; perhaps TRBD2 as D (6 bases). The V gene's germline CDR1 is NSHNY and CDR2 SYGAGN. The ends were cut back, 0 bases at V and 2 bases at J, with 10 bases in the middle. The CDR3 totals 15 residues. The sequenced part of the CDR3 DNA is TGTGCCAGCAGTGATGCCCCTGGGGTTGCAGAA. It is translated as CASSDAPGVAE. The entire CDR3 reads CASSDAPGVAETLYF.

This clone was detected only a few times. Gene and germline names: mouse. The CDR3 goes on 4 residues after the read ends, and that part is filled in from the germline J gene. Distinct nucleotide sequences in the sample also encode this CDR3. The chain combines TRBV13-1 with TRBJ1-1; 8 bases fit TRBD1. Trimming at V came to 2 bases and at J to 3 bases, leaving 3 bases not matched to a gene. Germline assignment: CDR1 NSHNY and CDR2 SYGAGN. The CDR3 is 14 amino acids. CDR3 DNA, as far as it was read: TGTGCCAGCAGTGACAGGGGGCTGGACACA. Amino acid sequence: CASSDRGLDT. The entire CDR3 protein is CASSDRGLDTEVFF.

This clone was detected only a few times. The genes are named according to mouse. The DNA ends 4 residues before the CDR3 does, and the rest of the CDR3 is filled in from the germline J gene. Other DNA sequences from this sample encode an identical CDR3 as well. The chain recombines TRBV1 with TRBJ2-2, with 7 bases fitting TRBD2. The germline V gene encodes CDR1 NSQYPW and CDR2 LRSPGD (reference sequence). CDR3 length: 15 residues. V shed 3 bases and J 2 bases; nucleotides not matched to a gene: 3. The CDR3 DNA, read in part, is TGCACCTGCAGTGCGCTCTGGGGGAACACCGGG. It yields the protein CTCSALWGNTG. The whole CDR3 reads CTCSALWGNTGQLYF.

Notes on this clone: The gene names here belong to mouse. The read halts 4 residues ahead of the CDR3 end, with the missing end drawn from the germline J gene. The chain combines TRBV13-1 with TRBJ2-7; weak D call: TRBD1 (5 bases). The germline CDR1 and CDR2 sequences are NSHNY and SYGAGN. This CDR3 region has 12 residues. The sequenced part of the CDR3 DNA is TGTGCCAGCAGCGCCGAAGGGGAT. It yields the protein CASSAEGD. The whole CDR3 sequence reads CASSAEGDEQYF.

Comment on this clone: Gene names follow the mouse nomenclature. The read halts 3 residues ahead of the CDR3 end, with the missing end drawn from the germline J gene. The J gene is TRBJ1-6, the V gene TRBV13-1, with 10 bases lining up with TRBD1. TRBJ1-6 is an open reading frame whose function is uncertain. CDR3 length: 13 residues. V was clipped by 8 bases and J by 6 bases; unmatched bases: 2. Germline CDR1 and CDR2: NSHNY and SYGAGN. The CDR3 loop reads CASGTGVNSPLYF. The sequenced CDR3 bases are TGTGCCAGTGGGACAGGGGTTAATTCGCCC.

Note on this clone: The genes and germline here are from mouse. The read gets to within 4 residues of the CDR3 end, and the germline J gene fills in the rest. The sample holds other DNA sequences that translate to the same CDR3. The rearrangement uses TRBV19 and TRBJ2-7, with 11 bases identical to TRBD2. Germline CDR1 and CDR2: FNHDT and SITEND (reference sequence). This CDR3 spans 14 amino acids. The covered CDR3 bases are TGTGCCAGCAGTCCGACTGGGGGGGGATAT. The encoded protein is CASSPTGGGY. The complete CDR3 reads CASSPTGGGYEQYF.

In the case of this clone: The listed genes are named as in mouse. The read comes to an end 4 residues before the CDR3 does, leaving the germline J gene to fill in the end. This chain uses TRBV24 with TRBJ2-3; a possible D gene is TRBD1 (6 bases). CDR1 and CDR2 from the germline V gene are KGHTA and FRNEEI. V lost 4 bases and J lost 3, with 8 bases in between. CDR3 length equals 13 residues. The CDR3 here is CASSPDRAETLYF. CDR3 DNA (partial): TGTGCCAGCAGTCCCGACAGGGCAGAA.

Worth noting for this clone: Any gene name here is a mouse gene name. The CDR3 region is CASTGLGGNTLYF. CDR3 DNA, as far as it was read: TGTGCCAGCACAGGACTGGGGGGAAAC. The V gene is TRBV13-1, the J gene TRBJ2-4, with TRBD2 identical over 11 bases. The CDR3 end falls 4 residues outside the read, so it is completed with the germline J gene. The CDR3 has 13 residues. CDR1 is NSHNY, CDR2 SYGAGN, per germline.

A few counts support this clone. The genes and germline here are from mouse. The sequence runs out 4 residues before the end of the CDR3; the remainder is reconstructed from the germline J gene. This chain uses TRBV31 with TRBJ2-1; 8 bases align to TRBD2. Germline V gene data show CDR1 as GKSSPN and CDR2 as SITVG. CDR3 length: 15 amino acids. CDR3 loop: CAWSPRGGAVAEQFF. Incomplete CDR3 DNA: TGTGCCTGGAGTCCCCGGGGGGGCGCGGTCGCT.

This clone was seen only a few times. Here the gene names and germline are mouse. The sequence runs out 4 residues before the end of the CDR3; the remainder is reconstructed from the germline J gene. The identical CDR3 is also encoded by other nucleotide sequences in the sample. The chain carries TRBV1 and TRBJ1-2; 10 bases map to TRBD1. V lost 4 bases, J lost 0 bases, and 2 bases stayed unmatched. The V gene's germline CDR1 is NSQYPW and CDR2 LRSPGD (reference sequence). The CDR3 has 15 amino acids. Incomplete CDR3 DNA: TGCACCTGCAGTGTCGGACAGGGGGCAAACTCC. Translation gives CTCSVGQGANS. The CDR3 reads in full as CTCSVGQGANSDYTF.

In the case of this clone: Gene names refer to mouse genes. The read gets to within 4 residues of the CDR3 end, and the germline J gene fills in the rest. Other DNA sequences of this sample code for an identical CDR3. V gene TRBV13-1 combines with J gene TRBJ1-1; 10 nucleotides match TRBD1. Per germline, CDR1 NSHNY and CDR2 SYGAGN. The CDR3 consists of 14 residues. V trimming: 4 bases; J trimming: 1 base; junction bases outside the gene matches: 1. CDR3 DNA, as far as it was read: TGTGCCAGCAGTCGGGACAGGGGGAACACA. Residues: CASSRDRGNT. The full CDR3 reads CASSRDRGNTEVFF.

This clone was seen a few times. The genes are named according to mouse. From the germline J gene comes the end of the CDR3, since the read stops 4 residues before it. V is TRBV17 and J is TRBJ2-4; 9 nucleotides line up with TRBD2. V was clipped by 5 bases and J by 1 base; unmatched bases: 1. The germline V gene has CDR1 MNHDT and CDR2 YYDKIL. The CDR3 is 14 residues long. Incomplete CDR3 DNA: TGTGCTAGCAGTCGGGACTGGGGTCAAAAC. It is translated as CASSRDWGQN. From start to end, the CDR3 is CASSRDWGQNTLYF. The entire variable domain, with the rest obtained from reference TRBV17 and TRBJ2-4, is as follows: DTTVKQNPRYKLARVGKPVNLICSQTMNHDTMYWYQKKPNQAPKLLLFYYDKILNREADTFEKFQSSRPNNSFCSLYIGSAGLEYSAMYLCASSRDWGQNTLYFGAGTRLSVL.

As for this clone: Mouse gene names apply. Incomplete CDR3 DNA: TGTGCCAGCAGCCAAGGACTGGGGGGTGGA. This codes for CASSQGLGGG. The complete CDR3 protein is CASSQGLGGGEVFF. The chain carries TRBV5 and TRBJ1-1; D possibly corresponds to TRBD1 (5 bases). Read sequence stops 4 residues before the CDR3 end, and the germline J gene provides the missing end. Per the germline V gene, CDR1 is LGHNA and CDR2 is YNLKQL (reference sequence). This CDR3 spans 14 amino acids.

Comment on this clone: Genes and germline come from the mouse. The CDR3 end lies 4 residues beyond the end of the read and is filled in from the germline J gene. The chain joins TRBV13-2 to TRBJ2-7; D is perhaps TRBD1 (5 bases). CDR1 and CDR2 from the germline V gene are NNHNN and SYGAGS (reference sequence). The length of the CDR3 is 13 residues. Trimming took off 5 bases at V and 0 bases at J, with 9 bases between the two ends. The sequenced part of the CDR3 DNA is TGTGCCAGCGGCGCCGACAGCTCCTAT. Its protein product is CASGADSSY. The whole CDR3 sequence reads CASGADSSYEQYF.

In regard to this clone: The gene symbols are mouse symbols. CDR3 sequence reads: CTCSAAWGGADTQYF. The part of the CDR3 DNA that was read is TGCACCTGCAGTGCAGCCTGGGGGGGCGCAGAC. The chain couples TRBV1 to TRBJ2-5; the match to TRBD2 covers 10 bases. The read stops 4 residues short of the end of the CDR3; the missing end is completed from the germline J gene. The germline V gene encodes CDR1 NSQYPW and CDR2 LRSPGD (reference sequence). This CDR3 contains 15 residues. Full variable domain (remainder filled in from reference TRBV1 and TRBJ2-5): VTLLEQNPRWRLVPRGQAVNLRCILKNSQYPWMSWYQQDLQKQLQWLFTLRSPGDKEVKSLPGADYLATRVTDTELRLQVANMSQGRTLYCTCSAAWGGADTQYFGPGTRLLVL.

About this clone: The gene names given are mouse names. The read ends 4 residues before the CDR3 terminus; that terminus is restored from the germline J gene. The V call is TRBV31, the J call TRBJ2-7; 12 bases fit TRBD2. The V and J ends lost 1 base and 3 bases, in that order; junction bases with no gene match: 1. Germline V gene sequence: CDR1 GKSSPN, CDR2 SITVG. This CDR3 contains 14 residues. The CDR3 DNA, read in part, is TGTGCCTGGAGTCGGACTGGGGGGGTCTAT. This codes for CAWSRTGGVY. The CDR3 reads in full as CAWSRTGGVYEQYF.

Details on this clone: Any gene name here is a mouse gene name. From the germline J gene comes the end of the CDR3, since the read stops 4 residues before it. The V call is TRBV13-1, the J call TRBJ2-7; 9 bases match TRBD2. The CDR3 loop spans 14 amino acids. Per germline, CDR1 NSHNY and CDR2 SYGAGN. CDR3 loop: CASSEAGGVYEQYF. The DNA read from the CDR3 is TGTGCCAGCAGTGAGGCTGGGGGGGTGTAT.

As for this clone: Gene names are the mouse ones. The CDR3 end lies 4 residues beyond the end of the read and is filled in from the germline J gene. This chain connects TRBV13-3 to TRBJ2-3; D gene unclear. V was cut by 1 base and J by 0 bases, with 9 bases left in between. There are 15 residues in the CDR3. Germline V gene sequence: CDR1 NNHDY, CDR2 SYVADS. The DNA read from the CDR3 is TGTGCCAGCAGTGATCCCTTCTCTAGTGCAGAA. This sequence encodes CASSDPFSSAE. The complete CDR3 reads CASSDPFSSAETLYF.

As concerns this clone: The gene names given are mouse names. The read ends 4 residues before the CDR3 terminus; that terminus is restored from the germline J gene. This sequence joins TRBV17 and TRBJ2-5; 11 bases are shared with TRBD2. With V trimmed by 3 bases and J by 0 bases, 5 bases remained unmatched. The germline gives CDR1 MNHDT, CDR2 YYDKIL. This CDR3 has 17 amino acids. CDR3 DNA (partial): TGTGCTAGCAGTAGGAGGGACTGGGGGTTTAACCAAGAC. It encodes CASSRRDWGFNQD. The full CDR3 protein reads CASSRRDWGFNQDTQYF.